The clone carrying this T cell receptor beta chain was seen at least ten times. What it binds is not known. Time point defined: patch test 1, 2 weeks after DPC sensitization. The treatment: therapeutic diphenylcyclopropenone sensitization with weekly scalp DPC. The V and J ends lost 3 bases and 1 base respectively, with 14 bases between them. This CDR3 has 15 amino acids. Germline CDR1 is SQVTM and CDR2 is ANQGSEA. These data originate in a study of human T cells and chemical hapten exposure. Study-level background: Weekly diphenylcyclopropenone doses were given to patients' scalps across the approximately 25-week study.

Separate cDNA molecules received unique molecular identifiers, which the library attached to them. Via MiXCR, TCRdb re-called the RACE reads, giving one row per CDR3 protein. The table lists some 77,000 distinct CDR3 sequences, 10% of them singletons. Study results and caveats: TCRs at high frequency, those above 1 in 1000, did not change with DPC sensitization.

This sample comprised whole blood, obtained in connection with sensitization to the hapten diphenylcyclopropenone (DPC). This rearrangement joins TRBV29-1 to TRBJ2-3, with D perhaps TRBD2 (5 bases). This TCR came from a woman in her forties or fifties with alopecia areata. Some clones in this sample may be carry-over from other donors' samples. CDR3 bases: TGCAGCGTTGATTCGACGGGAAGGGGCACAGATACGCAGTATTTT. Protein: CSVDSTGRGTDTQYF.